These T cell receptor beta chains were read from a single sample in a study of blood T cells in healthy people across ages. In TCRdb, the 5' RACE reads were re-called with MiXCR into one record per CDR3 protein. The sample includes around 1.5 million distinct CDR3 sequences, roughly 40% of them seen just once. Sample: blood. These receptors originate from a woman aged 18-29 years in good health. CDR3s include the opening cysteine and the closing phenylalanine or tryptophan. Each record gives: V gene, J gene, D gene, clone size, CDR3 protein, CDR3 DNA. A D gene is named only where the DNA matches it firmly. The size of a clone is reported for some rows only, either as once, few or many, or as a class for expanded clones.

TRBV29-1	TRBJ2-3	NA	NA	CSLTATSTDTQYF	TGCAGCCTCACCGCGACTAGCACAGATACGCAGTATTTT
TRBV4-1	TRBJ1-3	NA	NA	CASSQERGPNTIYF	TGCGCCAGCAGCCAAGAGCGGGGACCAAACACCATATATTTT
TRBV20-1	TRBJ2-7	NA	NA	CSGSTSSLYEQYF	TGCAGTGGTTCCACGTCCAGCCTCTACGAGCAGTACTTC
TRBV12-3/TRBV12-4	TRBJ2-3	TRBD2	NA	CASRILASHTDTQYF	TGTGCCAGCAGGATACTAGCGTCCCACACAGATACGCAGTATTTT
TRBV3-1	TRBJ2-1	NA	few	CASSQKQSTYNEQFF	TGTGCCAGCAGCCAAAAACAGTCCACCTACAATGAGCAGTTCTTC
TRBV2	TRBJ2-1	NA	NA	CASSERVLDEQFF	TGTGCCAGCAGTGAGCGGGTCCTAGATGAGCAGTTCTTC
TRBV6-5	TRBJ2-5	NA	few	CASGEGGSAQETQYF	TGTGCCAGCGGGGAGGGGGGGTCGGCTCAAGAGACCCAGTACTTC
TRBV9	TRBJ1-1	NA	NA	CASSPTGGATEAFF	TGTGCCAGCAGCCCGACCGGTGGGGCCACTGAAGCTTTCTTT
TRBV9	TRBJ2-1	TRBD1	NA	CASSAPGQGASGEQFF	TGTGCCAGCAGTGCTCCGGGGCAGGGGGCTTCGGGTGAGCAGTTCTTC
TRBV20-1	TRBJ1-2	NA	NA	CSASGDVYGYTF	TGCAGTGCTAGTGGGGATGTCTATGGCTACACCTTC
TRBV21-1	TRBJ2-7	NA	few	CASSKGLYEQYF	TGTGCCAGCAGCAAAGGGCTCTACGAGCAGTACTTC
TRBV7-9	TRBJ1-2	NA	few	CASSFQELTNYGYTF	TGTGCCAGCAGCTTCCAAGAATTGACTAACTATGGCTACACCTTC